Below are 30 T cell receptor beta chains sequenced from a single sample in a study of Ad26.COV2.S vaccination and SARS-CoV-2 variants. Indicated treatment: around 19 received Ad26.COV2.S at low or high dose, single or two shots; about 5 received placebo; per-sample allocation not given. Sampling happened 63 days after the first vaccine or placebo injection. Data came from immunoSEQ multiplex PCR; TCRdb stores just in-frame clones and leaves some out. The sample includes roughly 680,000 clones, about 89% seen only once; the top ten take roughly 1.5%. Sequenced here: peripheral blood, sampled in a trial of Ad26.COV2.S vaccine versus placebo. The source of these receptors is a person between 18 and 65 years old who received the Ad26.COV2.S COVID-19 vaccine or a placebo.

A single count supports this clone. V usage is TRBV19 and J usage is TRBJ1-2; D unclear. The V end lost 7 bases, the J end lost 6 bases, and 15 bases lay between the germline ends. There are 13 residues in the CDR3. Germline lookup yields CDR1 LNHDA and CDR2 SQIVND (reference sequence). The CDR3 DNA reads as TGTGCCAGTACCCCCAGTCAGAACCATGGCTACACCTTC. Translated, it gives CASTPSQNHGYTF.

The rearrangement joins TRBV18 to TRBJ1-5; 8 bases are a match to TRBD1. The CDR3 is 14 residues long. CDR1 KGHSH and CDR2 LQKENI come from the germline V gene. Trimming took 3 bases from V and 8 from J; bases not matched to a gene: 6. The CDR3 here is CASSPTGGQEPQHF. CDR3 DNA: TGTGCCAGCTCACCTACAGGGGGACAGGAGCCCCAGCATTTT.

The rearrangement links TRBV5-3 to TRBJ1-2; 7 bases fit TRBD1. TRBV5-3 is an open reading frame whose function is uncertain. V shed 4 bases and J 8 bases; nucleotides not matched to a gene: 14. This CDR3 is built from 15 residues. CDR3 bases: TGTGCCAGAAGCGCAACCAAGACAGGGATCTACGGCTACACCTTC. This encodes CARSATKTGIYGYTF.

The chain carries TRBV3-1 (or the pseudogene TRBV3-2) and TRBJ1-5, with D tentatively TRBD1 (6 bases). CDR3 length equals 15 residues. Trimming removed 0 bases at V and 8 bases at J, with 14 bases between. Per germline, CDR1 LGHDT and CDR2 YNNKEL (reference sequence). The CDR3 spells CASSQEGPGAKPQHF. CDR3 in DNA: TGTGCCAGCAGCCAAGAGGGTCCGGGGGCGAAGCCCCAGCATTTT.

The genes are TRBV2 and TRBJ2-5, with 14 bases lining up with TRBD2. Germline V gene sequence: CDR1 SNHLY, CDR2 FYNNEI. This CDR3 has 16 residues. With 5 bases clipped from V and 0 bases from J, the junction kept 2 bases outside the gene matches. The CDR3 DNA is TGTGCCAGCAGTCGGACTAGCGGGGGGTACCAAGAGACCCAGTACTTC. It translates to CASSRTSGGYQETQYF.

DNA for the CDR3: TGTGCCAGCAGCCCGAGGCCGGGACCAACCTACAATGAGCAGTTCTTC. It specifies CASSPRPGPTYNEQFF. The V gene is TRBV11-2, the J gene TRBJ2-1, with D perhaps TRBD1 or TRBD2 (5 bases each). Deletions cut 5 bases from V and 2 bases from J, with 16 bases between. The CDR3 has 16 residues. Per the germline V gene, CDR1 is SGHAT and CDR2 is FQNNGV.

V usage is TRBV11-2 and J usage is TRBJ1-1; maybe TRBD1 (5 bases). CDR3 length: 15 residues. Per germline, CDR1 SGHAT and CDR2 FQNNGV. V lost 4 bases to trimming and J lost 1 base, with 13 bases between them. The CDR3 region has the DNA TGTGCCAGCAGCTCCCACCGGGGGGGGAACACTGAAGCTTTCTTT. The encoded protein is CASSSHRGGNTEAFF. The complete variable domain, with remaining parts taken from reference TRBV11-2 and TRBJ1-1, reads EAGVAQSPRYKIIEKRQSVAFWCNPISGHATLYWYQQILGQGPKLLIQFQNNGVVDDSQLPKDRFSAERLKGVDSTLKIQPAKLEDSAVYLCASSSHRGGNTEAFFGQGTRLTVV.

The CDR3 protein is CASSKTSGSSYEQYF. As DNA, the CDR3 is TGTGCCAGCAGTAAAACTAGCGGGAGCTCCTACGAGCAGTACTTC. V gene TRBV6-5 combines with J gene TRBJ2-7; 11 bases map to TRBD2. J lost 0 bases, V lost 5 bases, and 3 bases had no gene match. CDR1 is MNHEY, CDR2 SVGAGI, per germline. The CDR3 is made up of 15 amino acids.

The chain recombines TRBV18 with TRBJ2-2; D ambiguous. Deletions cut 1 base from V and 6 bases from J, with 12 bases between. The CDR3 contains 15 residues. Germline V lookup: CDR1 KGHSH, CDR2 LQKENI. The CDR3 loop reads CASSPQQIFPGELFF. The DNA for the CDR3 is TGTGCCAGCTCACCACAACAAATCTTCCCCGGGGAGCTGTTTTTT. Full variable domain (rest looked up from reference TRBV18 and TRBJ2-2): NAGVMQNPRHLVRRRGQEARLRCSPMKGHSHVYWYRQLPEEGLKFMVYLQKENIIDESGMPKERFSAEFPKEGPSILRIQQVVRGDSAAYFCASSPQQIFPGELFFGEGSRLTVL.

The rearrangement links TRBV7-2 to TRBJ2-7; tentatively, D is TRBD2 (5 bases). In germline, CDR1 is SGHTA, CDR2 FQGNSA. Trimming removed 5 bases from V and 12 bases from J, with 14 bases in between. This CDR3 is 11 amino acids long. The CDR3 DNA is TGTGCCAGCAGCATCCGGGATACCTGGTACTTC. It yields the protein CASSIRDTWYF.

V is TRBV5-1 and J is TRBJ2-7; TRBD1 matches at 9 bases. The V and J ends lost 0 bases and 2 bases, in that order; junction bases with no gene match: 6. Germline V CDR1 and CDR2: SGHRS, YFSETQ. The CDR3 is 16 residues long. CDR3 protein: CASSLATGQGTYEQYF. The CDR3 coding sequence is TGCGCCAGCAGCTTGGCCACGGGACAGGGTACCTACGAGCAGTACTTC.

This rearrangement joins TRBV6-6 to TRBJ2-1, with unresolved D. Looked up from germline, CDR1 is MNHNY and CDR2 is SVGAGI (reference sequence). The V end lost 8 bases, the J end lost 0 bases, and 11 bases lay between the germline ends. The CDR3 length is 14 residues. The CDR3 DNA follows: TGTGCCAGCGAGTCCCCAGTCTCCTACAATGAGCAGTTCTTC. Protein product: CASESPVSYNEQFF.

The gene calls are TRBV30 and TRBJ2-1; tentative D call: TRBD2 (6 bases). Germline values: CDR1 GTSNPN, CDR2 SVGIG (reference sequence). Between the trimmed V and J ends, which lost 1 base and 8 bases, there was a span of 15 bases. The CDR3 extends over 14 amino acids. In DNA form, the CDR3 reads TGTGCCTGGAGTGCGGGACTGGCCGGAGATGAGCAGTTCTTC. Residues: CAWSAGLAGDEQFF.

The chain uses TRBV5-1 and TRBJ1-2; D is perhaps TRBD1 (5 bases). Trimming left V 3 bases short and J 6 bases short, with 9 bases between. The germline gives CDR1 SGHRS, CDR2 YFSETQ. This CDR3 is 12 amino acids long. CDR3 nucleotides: TGCGCCAGCAGCTATTCAGGGAATGGCTACACCTTC. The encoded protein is CASSYSGNGYTF. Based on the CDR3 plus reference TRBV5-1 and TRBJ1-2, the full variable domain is KAGVTQTPRYLIKTRGQQVTLSCSPISGHRSVSWYQQTPGQGLQFLFEYFSETQRNKGNFPGRFSGRQFSNSRSEMNVSTLELGDSALYLCASSYSGNGYTFGSGTRLTVV.

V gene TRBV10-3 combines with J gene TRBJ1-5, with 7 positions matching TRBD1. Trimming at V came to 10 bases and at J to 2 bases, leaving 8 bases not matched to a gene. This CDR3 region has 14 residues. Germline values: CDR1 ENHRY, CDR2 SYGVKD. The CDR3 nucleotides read TGTGCCACAGATAGACAGGGTGGCAATCAGCCCCAGCATTTT. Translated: CATDRQGGNQPQHF.

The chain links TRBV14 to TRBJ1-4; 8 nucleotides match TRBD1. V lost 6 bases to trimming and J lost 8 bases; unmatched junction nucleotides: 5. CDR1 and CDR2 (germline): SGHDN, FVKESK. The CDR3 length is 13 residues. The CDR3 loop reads CASSYGQGEKLFF. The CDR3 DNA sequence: TGTGCCAGCAGTTACGGACAGGGCGAAAAACTGTTTTTT.

CDR3 coding DNA: TGTGCCAGCAGCTCTGACAGGTCATATGGCTACACCTTC. It encodes CASSSDRSYGYTF. The chain joins TRBV5-4 to TRBJ1-2, with a tentative D call TRBD1 (6 bases). CDR1 is SGHNT and CDR2 is YYREEE in the germline V gene (reference sequence). There are 13 residues in the CDR3. V shed 3 bases and J shed 5 bases, with 11 bases lying between them.

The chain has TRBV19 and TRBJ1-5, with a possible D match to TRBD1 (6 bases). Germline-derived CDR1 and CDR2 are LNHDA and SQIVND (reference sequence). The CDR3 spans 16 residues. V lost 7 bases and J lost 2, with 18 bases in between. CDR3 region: CASTPQGTLRNQPQHF. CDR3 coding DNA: TGTGCCAGTACCCCGCAGGGGACACTCCGCAATCAGCCCCAGCATTTT.

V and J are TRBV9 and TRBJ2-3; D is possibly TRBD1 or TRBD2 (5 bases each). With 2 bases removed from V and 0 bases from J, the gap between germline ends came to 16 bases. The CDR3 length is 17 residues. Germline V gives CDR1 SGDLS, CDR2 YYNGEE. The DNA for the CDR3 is TGTGCCAGCAGCGTGCACAGAGGGGCAGTTAGCACAGATACGCAGTATTTT. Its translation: CASSVHRGAVSTDTQYF. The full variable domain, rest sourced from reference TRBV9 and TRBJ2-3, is DSGVTQTPKHLITATGQRVTLRCSPRSGDLSVYWYQQSLDQGLQFLIQYYNGEERAKGNILERFSAQQFPDLHSELNLSSLELGDSALYFCASSVHRGAVSTDTQYFGPGTRLTVL.

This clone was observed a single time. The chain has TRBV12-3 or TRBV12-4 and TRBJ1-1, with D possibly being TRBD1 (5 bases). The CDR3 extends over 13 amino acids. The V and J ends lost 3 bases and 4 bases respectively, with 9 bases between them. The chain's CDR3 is CASSFGRVTEAFF. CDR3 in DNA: TGTGCCAGCAGTTTCGGCAGGGTCACTGAAGCTTTCTTT.

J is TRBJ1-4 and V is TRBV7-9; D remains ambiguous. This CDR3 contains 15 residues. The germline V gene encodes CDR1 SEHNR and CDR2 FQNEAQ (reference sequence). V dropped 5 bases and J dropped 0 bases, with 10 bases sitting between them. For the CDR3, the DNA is TGTGCCAGCAGCCCTTACGGCACAACTAATGAAAAACTGTTTTTT. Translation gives CASSPYGTTNEKLFF.

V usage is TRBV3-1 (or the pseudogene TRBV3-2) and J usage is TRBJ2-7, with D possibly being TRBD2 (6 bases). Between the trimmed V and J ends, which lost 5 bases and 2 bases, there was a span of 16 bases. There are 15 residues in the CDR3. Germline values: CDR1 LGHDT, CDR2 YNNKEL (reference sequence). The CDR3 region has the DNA TGTGCCAGCAGCGACAGTTTGGGGGGTCCCTACGAGCAGTACTTC. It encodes CASSDSLGGPYEQYF.

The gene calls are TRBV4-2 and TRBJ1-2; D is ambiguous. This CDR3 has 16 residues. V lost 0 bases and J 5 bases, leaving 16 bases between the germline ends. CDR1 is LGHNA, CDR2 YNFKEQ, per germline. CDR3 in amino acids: CASSQDVGGFGYGYTF. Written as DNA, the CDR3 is TGTGCCAGCAGCCAAGATGTGGGAGGGTTTGGGTATGGCTACACCTTC.

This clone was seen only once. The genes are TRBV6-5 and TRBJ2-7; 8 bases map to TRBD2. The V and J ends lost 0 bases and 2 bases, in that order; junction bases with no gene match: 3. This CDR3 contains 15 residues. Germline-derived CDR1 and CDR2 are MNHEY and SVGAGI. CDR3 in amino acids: CASSYSTSEAYEQYF. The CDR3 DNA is TGTGCCAGCAGTTACTCGACTAGCGAGGCCTACGAGCAGTACTTC.

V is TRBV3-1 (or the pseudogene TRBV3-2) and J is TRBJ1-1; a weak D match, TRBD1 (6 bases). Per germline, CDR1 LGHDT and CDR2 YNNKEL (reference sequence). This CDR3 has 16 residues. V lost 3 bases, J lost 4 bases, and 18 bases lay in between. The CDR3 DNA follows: TGTGCCAGCAGCCACGGGTTCCGTGGCAGGGGCACTGAAGCTTTCTTT. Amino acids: CASSHGFRGRGTEAFF.

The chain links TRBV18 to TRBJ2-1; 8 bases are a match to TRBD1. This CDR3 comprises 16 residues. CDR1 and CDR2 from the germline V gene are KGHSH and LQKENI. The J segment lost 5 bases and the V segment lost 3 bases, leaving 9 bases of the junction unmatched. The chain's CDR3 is CASSPSYGTGDNEQFF. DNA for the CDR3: TGTGCCAGCTCACCCAGCTACGGGACAGGCGACAATGAGCAGTTCTTC.

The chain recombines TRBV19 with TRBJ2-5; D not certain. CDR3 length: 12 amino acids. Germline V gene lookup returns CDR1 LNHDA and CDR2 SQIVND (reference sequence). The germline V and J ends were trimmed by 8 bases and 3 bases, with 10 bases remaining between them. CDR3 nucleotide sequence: TGTGCCAGTGGAGTAAGAGAAGAGACCCAGTACTTC. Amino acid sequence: CASGVREETQYF. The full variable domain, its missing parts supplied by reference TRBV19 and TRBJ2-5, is DGGITQSPKYLFRKEGQNVTLSCEQNLNHDAMYWYRQDPGQGLRLIYYSQIVNDFQKGDIAEGYSVSREKKESFPLTVTSAQKNPTAFYLCASGVREETQYFGPGTRLLVL.

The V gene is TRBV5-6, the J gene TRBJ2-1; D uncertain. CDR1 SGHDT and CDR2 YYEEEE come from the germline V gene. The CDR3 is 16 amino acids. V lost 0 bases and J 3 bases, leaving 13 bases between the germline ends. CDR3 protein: CASSLGGGQGYNEQFF. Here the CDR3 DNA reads TGTGCCAGCAGCTTGGGGGGTGGGCAAGGCTACAATGAGCAGTTCTTC.

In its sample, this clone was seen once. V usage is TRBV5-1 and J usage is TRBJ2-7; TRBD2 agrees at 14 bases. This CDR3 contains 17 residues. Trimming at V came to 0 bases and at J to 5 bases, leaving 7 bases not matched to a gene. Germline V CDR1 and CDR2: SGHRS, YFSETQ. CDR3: CASSLASGTSGSHEQYF. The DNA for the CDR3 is TGCGCCAGCAGCTTGGCATCCGGGACTAGCGGGAGCCACGAGCAGTACTTC.

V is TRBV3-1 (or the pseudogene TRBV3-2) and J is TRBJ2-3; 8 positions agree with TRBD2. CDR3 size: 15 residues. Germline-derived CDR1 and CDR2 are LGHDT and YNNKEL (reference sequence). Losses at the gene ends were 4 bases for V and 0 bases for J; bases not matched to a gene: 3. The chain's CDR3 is CASSPTSGSTDTQYF. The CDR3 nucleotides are TGTGCCAGCAGCCCAACTAGCGGTAGCACAGATACGCAGTATTTT.